This TCR beta chain was obtained from a study of post-analysis software for immune sequencing data. The germline gives CDR1 DFQATT, CDR2 SNEGSKA (reference sequence). V was pared by 6 bases and J by 11 bases, with 29 bases of the junction left unmatched. The CDR3 sequence is 18 residues long. Study findings and constraints: There was significantly lower normalized Chao1 diversity in multiple sclerosis patients than in controls. Patients carried several TRBV segments more frequently than controls did, and TRBV5-6, TRBV5-1 and TRBV20-1 were among them.

As to this clonotype: Its antigen is currently unknown.

The library was made from cDNA and included unique molecular identifiers. Each batch of 1 to 10 million T cells produced roughly 0.5 million cDNA molecules. One entry per CDR3 protein results from TCRdb running MiXCR on the PCR reads. The table lists about 460,000 distinct CDR3 sequences, roughly 46% of them singletons. The chain uses TRBV20-1 and TRBJ2-5, with 8 bases aligning to TRBD2. This TCR came from a girl between 5 and 17 years old with multiple sclerosis. The sample taken for sequencing was blood. The CDR3: CSAQSFLLAEISYNEQYF. CDR3 in DNA: TGCAGTGCCCAATCTTTCTTACTAGCGGAGATATCCTACAATGAGCAGTACTTC.